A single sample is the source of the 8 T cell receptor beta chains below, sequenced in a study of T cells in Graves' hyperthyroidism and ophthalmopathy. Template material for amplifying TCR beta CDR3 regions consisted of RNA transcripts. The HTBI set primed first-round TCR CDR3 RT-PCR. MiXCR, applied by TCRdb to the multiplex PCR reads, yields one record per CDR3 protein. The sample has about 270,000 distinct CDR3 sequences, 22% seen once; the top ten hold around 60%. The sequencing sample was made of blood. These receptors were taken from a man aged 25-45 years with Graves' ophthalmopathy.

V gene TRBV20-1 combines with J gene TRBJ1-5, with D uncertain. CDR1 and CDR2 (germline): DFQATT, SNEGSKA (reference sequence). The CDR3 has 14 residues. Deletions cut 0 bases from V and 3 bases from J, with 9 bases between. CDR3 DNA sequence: TGCAGTGCTAGAGACCCGGGCCCCAATCAGCCCCAGCATTTT. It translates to CSARDPGPNQPQHF.

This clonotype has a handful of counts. CDR3 in amino acids: CASSTRGLAGGAQYF. The CDR3 bases are TGTGCCAGCAGTACCCGGGGACTAGCGGGAGGGGCGCAGTACTTC. This rearrangement joins TRBV6-1 to TRBJ2-7, with 16 bases matching TRBD2. Germline loops: CDR1 MNHNS, CDR2 SASEGT. V lost 5 bases to trimming and J lost 9 bases; unmatched junction nucleotides: 7. CDR3 length: 15 residues.

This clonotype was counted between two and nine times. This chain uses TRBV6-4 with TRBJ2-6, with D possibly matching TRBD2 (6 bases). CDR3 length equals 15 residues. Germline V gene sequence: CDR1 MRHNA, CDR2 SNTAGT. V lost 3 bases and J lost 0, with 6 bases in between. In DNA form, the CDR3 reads TGTGCCAGCAGTGAGGGACTCTCTGGGGCCAACGTCCTGACTTTC. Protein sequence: CASSEGLSGANVLTF.

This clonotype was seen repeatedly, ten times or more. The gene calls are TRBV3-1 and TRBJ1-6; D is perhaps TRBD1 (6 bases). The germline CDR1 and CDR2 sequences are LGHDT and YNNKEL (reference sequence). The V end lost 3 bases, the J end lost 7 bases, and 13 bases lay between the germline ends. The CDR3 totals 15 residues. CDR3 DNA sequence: TGTGCCAGCAGCCAGCAGGACAGAAGAAATTCACCCCTCCACTTT. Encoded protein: CASSQQDRRNSPLHF.

In DNA, the CDR3 is TGTGCCAGCAGTGGGGGCCAATATCAGTACTTC. Encoded protein: CASSGGQYQYF. V is TRBV27 and J is TRBJ2-4; a possible D gene is TRBD1 (6 bases). V lost 5 bases to trimming and J lost 12 bases, with 11 bases between them. Germline V CDR1 and CDR2: MNHEY, SMNVEV (reference sequence). This CDR3 has 11 residues.

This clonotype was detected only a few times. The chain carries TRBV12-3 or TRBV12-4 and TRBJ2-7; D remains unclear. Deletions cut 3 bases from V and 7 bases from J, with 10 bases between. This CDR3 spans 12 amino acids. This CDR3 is CASSLAVREQYF. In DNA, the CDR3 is TGTGCCAGCAGTTTGGCCGTGAGGGAGCAGTACTTC.

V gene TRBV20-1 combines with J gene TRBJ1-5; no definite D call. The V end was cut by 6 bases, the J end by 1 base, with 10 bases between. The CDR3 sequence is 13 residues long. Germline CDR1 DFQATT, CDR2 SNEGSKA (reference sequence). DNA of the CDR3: TGCAGTGCAGCGACGGGGAGCAATCAGCCCCAGCATTTT. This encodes CSAATGSNQPQHF.

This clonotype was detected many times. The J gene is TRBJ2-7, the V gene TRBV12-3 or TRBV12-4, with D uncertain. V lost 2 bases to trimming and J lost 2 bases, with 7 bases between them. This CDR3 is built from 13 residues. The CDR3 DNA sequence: TGTGCCAGCAGTTTACTCGCGGCCTACGAGCAGTACTTC. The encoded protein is CASSLLAAYEQYF.